The 32 T cell receptor beta chains in this list originate from one sample, sequenced in a study of OX40 agonist ivuxolimab in advanced cancers. TCRdb's copy holds only in-frame clones and misses some; the assay was immunoSEQ multiplex PCR. This sample has about 76,000 clones, with approximately 86% found just once. The material sequenced was CD4+ or CD8+ T cells sorted from blood, taken in a trial of the OX40 agonist ivuxolimab. The origin of the receptors is an adult with an advanced solid tumor such as melanoma, head and neck, liver or kidney cancer.

V is TRBV5-4 and J is TRBJ2-2; 7 bases match TRBD2. Germline CDR1 is SGHNT and CDR2 is YYREEE (reference sequence). Trimming at V came to 5 bases and at J to 1 base, leaving 11 bases not matched to a gene. The CDR3 totals 17 residues. The CDR3 nucleotides are TGTGCCAGCAGACCGGGGGGTAGCGGCAGGAACACCGGGGAGCTGTTTTTT. Protein: CASRPGGSGRNTGELFF.

Comment on this clone: The junction differs from germline at one of its ends, possibly a read error. The chain uses TRBV11-2 and TRBJ1-2, with TRBD1 identical over 9 bases. The CDR3 has 12 residues. Germline CDR1 and CDR2: SGHAT and FQNNGV. The CDR3 DNA sequence: TGTGCCAGCAGCTTAGTCCGGGACAGGGCCTCCTTC. Its protein product is CASSLVRDRASF.

This clone has a handful of counts. This rearrangement joins TRBV11-2 to TRBJ2-3, with TRBD2 matching 12 bases. V was clipped by 6 bases and J by 6 bases; unmatched bases: 19. The length of the CDR3 is 19 residues. Per the germline V gene, CDR1 is SGHAT and CDR2 is FQNNGV. The CDR3, as DNA: TGTGCCAGCAGAACCCTCAAAGCCCGACTAGCGGGAGCGGGGGATACGCAGTATTTT. It encodes CASRTLKARLAGAGDTQYF. The full variable domain, rest sourced from reference TRBV11-2 and TRBJ2-3, is EAGVAQSPRYKIIEKRQSVAFWCNPISGHATLYWYQQILGQGPKLLIQFQNNGVVDDSQLPKDRFSAERLKGVDSTLKIQPAKLEDSAVYLCASRTLKARLAGAGDTQYFGPGTRLTVL.

The chain links TRBV2 to TRBJ1-2; no reliable D call. V was shortened by 8 bases and J by 7 bases, with 17 bases between the two germline ends. Germline V gene data show CDR1 as SNHLY and CDR2 as FYNNEI. This CDR3 comprises 13 residues. CDR3 residues: CASHLREDSGYTF. The CDR3, as DNA: TGTGCCAGCCACCTTAGGGAGGATAGTGGCTACACCTTC.

The chain recombines TRBV9 with TRBJ1-5; D call uncertain. V shed 3 bases and J shed 0 bases, with 10 bases lying between them. CDR1 is SGDLS, CDR2 YYNGEE, per germline. This CDR3 has 15 residues. CDR3 protein: CASSEGSVSNQPQHF. Here the CDR3 DNA reads TGTGCCAGCAGCGAGGGCTCGGTTAGCAATCAGCCCCAGCATTTT.

V usage is TRBV28 and J usage is TRBJ2-5; 8 positions agree with TRBD2. After removal of 1 base from V and 4 bases from J, the junction contained 2 bases not matched to a gene. In germline, CDR1 is MDHEN, CDR2 SYDVKM. This CDR3 contains 14 residues. This chain's CDR3 is CASSLSLAGETQYF. CDR3 nucleotides: TGTGCCAGCAGTTTATCCCTAGCGGGAGAGACCCAGTACTTC.

V usage is TRBV6-6 and J usage is TRBJ1-5, with 7 nucleotides matching TRBD1. V gave up 0 bases and J gave up 5 bases; unmatched junction bases: 4. The CDR3 length is 15 residues. Germline-derived CDR1 and CDR2 are MNHNY and SVGAGI (reference sequence). The CDR3 spells CASSYSTGTDQPQHF. For the CDR3, the DNA is TGTGCCAGCAGTTACTCGACAGGGACAGATCAGCCCCAGCATTTT.

The J gene is TRBJ1-4, the V gene TRBV19; 10 bases fit TRBD1. In germline, CDR1 is LNHDA, CDR2 SQIVND (reference sequence). The trim removed 6 bases at V and 5 bases at J, leaving 9 bases unmatched. The CDR3 loop spans 16 amino acids. This chain's CDR3 is CASSTGTGAINEKLFF. The CDR3 DNA reads as TGTGCCAGTAGCACCGGGACAGGGGCGATAAATGAAAAACTGTTTTTT.

The chain links TRBV4-1 to TRBJ1-5; 12 nucleotides align to TRBD1. The CDR3 runs 17 residues. Germline assignment: CDR1 MGHRA and CDR2 YSYEKL. The J segment lost 6 bases and the V segment lost 0 bases, leaving 6 bases of the junction unmatched. The CDR3 DNA sequence: TGCGCCAGCAGCCAAGATAGGGGACAGGGGGCCGTTCAGCCCCAGCATTTT. Encoded protein: CASSQDRGQGAVQPQHF.

This clone was seen once. V gene TRBV7-3 combines with J gene TRBJ2-5; unclear D gene. This CDR3 is 13 amino acids long. Germline V CDR1 and CDR2: SGHTA, FQGTGA. Trimming stripped 2 bases from V and 1 base from J, with 5 bases between. As DNA, the CDR3 is TGTGCCAGCAGCTTAGGTTCCCAAGAGACCCAGTACTTC. It yields the protein CASSLGSQETQYF.

This chain connects TRBV29-1 to TRBJ2-5, with 10 bases that match TRBD2. The CDR3 has 13 residues. Germline loops: CDR1 SQVTM, CDR2 ANQGSEA. V gave up 8 bases and J gave up 2 bases; unmatched junction bases: 5. The CDR3 is CSTWTSGQETQYF. In nucleotides, the CDR3 is TGCAGCACATGGACTAGCGGACAAGAGACCCAGTACTTC.

The chain links TRBV1 to TRBJ1-2; the table's D call of TRBD1 was not tested on the DNA. TRBV1 is annotated as a pseudogene. CDR3 size: 17 residues. Here the CDR3 DNA reads TGCACCAGCAGCCAGCTATTAAACAGGGCCCCTAACTATGGCTACACCTTC. This codes for CTSSQLLNRAPNYGYTF.

As DNA, the CDR3 is TGTGCCAGCTCACTACAGGGTGACGACACTGAAGCTTTCTTT. It codes for CASSLQGDDTEAFF. V and J are TRBV18 and TRBJ1-1, with D perhaps matching TRBD1 (6 bases). V was clipped by 4 bases and J by 3 bases, with 12 bases between them. Germline lookup yields CDR1 KGHSH and CDR2 LQKENI. This CDR3 region has 14 residues.

V usage is TRBV15 and J usage is TRBJ1-1; D remains unclear. The V end lost 1 base, the J end lost 6 bases, and 15 bases lay between the germline ends. CDR3 size: 15 residues. Germline-derived CDR1 and CDR2 are LNHNV and YYDKDF (reference sequence). CDR3: CATSRAQGMKAEAFF. CDR3 in DNA: TGTGCCACCAGCAGAGCGCAAGGGATGAAAGCTGAAGCTTTCTTT.

In DNA form, the CDR3 reads TGTGCCAGCAGTTTTACAGGGGGCACCGCCAACACCTTC. Protein product: CASSFTGGTANTF. This chain connects TRBV7-8 to TRBJ1-2; 9 bases line up with TRBD1. J gave up 12 bases and V 6 bases, and 11 bases lay outside the gene matches. The CDR3 is made up of 13 amino acids. Germline CDR1 is SGHVS and CDR2 is FQNEAQ. The variable domain in full, completed from reference TRBV7-8 and TRBJ1-2, reads GAGVSQSPRYKVAKRGQDVALRCDPISGHVSLFWYQQALGQGPEFLTYFQNEAQLDKSGLPSDRFFAERPEGSVSTLKIQRTQQEDSAVYLCASSFTGGTANTFGSGTRLTVV.

The chain joins TRBV7-9 to TRBJ1-6, with D hard to call. Germline V gene sequence: CDR1 SEHNR, CDR2 FQNEAQ (reference sequence). This CDR3 region has 13 residues. V shed 3 bases and J shed 8 bases, with 8 bases lying between them. The CDR3, as DNA: TGTGCCAGCAGCTTCGGGGAACATTCACCCCTCCACTTT. It codes for CASSFGEHSPLHF.

The chain employs TRBV30 and TRBJ1-5; 10 bases fit TRBD1. Trimming took 0 bases from V and 5 from J; bases not matched to a gene: 1. Germline CDR1 reads GTSNPN; CDR2 reads SVGIG (reference sequence). This CDR3 is 14 amino acids long. This CDR3 reads CAWSVGTGDQPQHF. The CDR3, as DNA: TGTGCCTGGAGTGTCGGGACAGGGGATCAGCCCCAGCATTTT.

The gene calls are TRBV4-1 and TRBJ1-4, with D possibly being TRBD1 (6 bases). This CDR3 spans 22 amino acids. V was cut by 1 base and J by 5 bases, with 32 bases left in between. CDR1 MGHRA and CDR2 YSYEKL come from the germline V gene. The CDR3 spells CASSQVLIFGRGTRGTNEKLFF. CDR3 nucleotides: TGCGCCAGCAGCCAAGTTCTCATCTTTGGTAGGGGGACGCGGGGCACAAATGAAAAACTGTTTTTT.

The chain uses TRBV7-3 and TRBJ2-2; possibly TRBD1 for D (8 bases). Germline CDR1 SGHTA, CDR2 FQGTGA. V shed 4 bases and J shed 7 bases, with 13 bases lying between them. The length of the CDR3 is 14 residues. CDR3 residues: CASSSTGEGGELFF. CDR3 sequence (DNA): TGTGCCAGCAGCTCGACAGGGGAGGGCGGGGAGCTGTTTTTT.

This sequence joins TRBV7-2 and TRBJ1-6; no definite D call. The V end was cut by 1 base, the J end by 2 bases, with 9 bases between. The CDR3 runs 16 residues. Germline values: CDR1 SGHTA, CDR2 FQGNSA. The CDR3 loop reads CASSLEGVAYNSPLHF. The CDR3 DNA is TGTGCCAGCAGCTTAGAGGGCGTGGCCTATAATTCACCCCTCCACTTT.

The chain couples TRBV7-6 to TRBJ2-1; unclear D gene. Trimming removed 0 bases at V and 9 bases at J, with 9 bases between. Germline V gene data show CDR1 as SGHVS and CDR2 as FNYEAQ. The CDR3 runs 13 residues. The CDR3 bases are TGTGCCAGCAGCTTAGCTCAACCGAGTGAGCAGTTCTTC. Translating it yields CASSLAQPSEQFF. The full variable domain, in which reference TRBV7-6 and TRBJ2-1 provide the parts outside the CDR3, is GAGVSQSPRYKVTKRGQDVALRCDPISGHVSLYWYRQALGQGPEFLTYFNYEAQQDKSGLPNDRFSAERPEGSISTLTIQRTEQRDSAMYRCASSLAQPSEQFFGPGTRLTVL.

For this clone: Other DNA sequences from this sample encode an identical CDR3 as well. The CDR3 reads CATSRDPGNTIYF. CDR3 in DNA: TGTGCCACCAGCAGGGATCCTGGAAACACCATATATTTT. V is TRBV15 and J is TRBJ1-3; D unresolved. Looked up from germline, CDR1 is LNHNV and CDR2 is YYDKDF (reference sequence). Trimming took off 3 bases at V and 2 bases at J, with 5 bases between the two ends. The CDR3 extends over 13 amino acids.

The chain couples TRBV6-5 to TRBJ2-7, with 8 bases that match TRBD2. Per the germline V gene, CDR1 is MNHEY and CDR2 is SVGAGI. CDR3 length: 15 residues. Trimming removed 2 bases from V and 1 base from J; junction bases left unmatched: 4. CDR3 in DNA: TGTGCCAGCAGTTACACGCGGGGGGCTTCCTACGAGCAGTACTTC. The encoded protein is CASSYTRGASYEQYF.

The chain has TRBV6-1 and TRBJ2-5; perhaps TRBD2 as D (6 bases). V shed 8 bases and J shed 2 bases, with 12 bases lying between them. There are 13 residues in the CDR3. The germline CDR1 and CDR2 sequences are MNHNS and SASEGT. CDR3 in amino acids: CASESSGQETQYF. In DNA, the CDR3 is TGTGCCAGCGAGAGTAGCGGACAAGAGACCCAGTACTTC.

The chain uses TRBV7-8 and TRBJ2-5; 7 positions agree with TRBD2. From germline, CDR1 is SGHVS and CDR2 FQNEAQ. The CDR3 covers 14 residues. J was trimmed by 5 bases and V by 5 bases; bases with no gene match: 8. CDR3 sequence reads: CASSAGSGRETQYF. CDR3 coding DNA: TGTGCCAGCAGCGCAGGCTCCGGGAGGGAGACCCAGTACTTC.

The J gene is TRBJ2-4, the V gene TRBV18, with 12 bases that match TRBD2. This CDR3 has 15 amino acids. Losses at the gene ends were 6 bases for V and 7 bases for J; bases not matched to a gene: 7. The germline CDR1 and CDR2 sequences are KGHSH and LQKENI. This CDR3 reads CASSRLAGAGNIQYF. The CDR3 DNA sequence: TGTGCCAGCTCCCGACTAGCGGGAGCCGGGAACATTCAGTACTTC.

This clone was observed once. The V gene is TRBV10-3, the J gene TRBJ2-3; the match to TRBD2 covers 11 bases. The V gene's germline CDR1 is ENHRY and CDR2 SYGVKD. V was pared by 7 bases and J by 1 base, with 4 bases of the junction left unmatched. The CDR3 contains 15 residues. The CDR3 nucleotides are TGTGCCATCAAACTAGCGGGAGACCGCACAGATACGCAGTATTTT. Translated, it gives CAIKLAGDRTDTQYF.

The chain uses TRBV28 and TRBJ2-1; a possible D gene is TRBD1 (6 bases). The length of the CDR3 is 14 residues. Germline lookup yields CDR1 MDHEN and CDR2 SYDVKM. Trimming removed 9 bases at V and 0 bases at J, with 12 bases between. CDR3 nucleotide sequence: TGTGCCAGTCTAGGACAGCCCTCCTACAATGAGCAGTTCTTC. It specifies CASLGQPSYNEQFF.

This chain uses TRBV6-5 with TRBJ1-2, with 7 bases that match TRBD1. CDR3 length equals 15 residues. V lost 4 bases to trimming and J lost 2 bases; unmatched junction nucleotides: 7. Germline V gene sequence: CDR1 MNHEY, CDR2 SVGAGI. The CDR3: CASSSFTTGNYGYTF. DNA of the CDR3: TGTGCCAGCAGTTCCTTCACGACAGGGAACTATGGCTACACCTTC.

The rearrangement uses TRBV28 and TRBJ1-1; TRBD1 matches at 7 bases. CDR1 and CDR2 from the germline V gene are MDHEN and SYDVKM. After removal of 6 bases from V and 5 bases from J, the junction contained 3 bases not matched to a gene. The CDR3 totals 12 residues. The CDR3 bases are TGTGCCAGCAGCGACAGGGAAACTGAAGCTTTCTTT. This codes for CASSDRETEAFF.

The chain combines TRBV18 with TRBJ1-2, with TRBD1 matching over 7 bases. Unmatched junction bases numbered 7, after V lost 3 bases and J lost 6 bases. The CDR3 runs 14 residues. Germline assignment: CDR1 KGHSH and CDR2 LQKENI. For the CDR3, the DNA is TGTGCCAGCTCACCGAGACAGGGCGAGGATGGCTACACCTTC. This encodes CASSPRQGEDGYTF.

J is TRBJ1-3 and V is TRBV9; D call uncertain. The CDR3 contains 14 residues. Trimming cost V 1 base and J 0 bases, with 5 bases left between them. The V gene's germline CDR1 is SGDLS and CDR2 YYNGEE. The CDR3 sequence: CASSVQTSGNTIYF. As DNA, the CDR3 is TGTGCCAGCAGCGTACAAACCTCTGGAAACACCATATATTTT.